The rows below give T cell receptor beta chains drawn from one sample of a study of T cell changes during pregnancy in multiple sclerosis. Using immunoSEQ multiplex PCR, the repertoire was profiled, and TCRdb retains in-frame clones only, with some absent. The profile covers tens of thousands of clones, with 85% to 95% appearing a single time and around 2% taken by the ten largest. Specimen: peripheral blood, collected in the third trimester of pregnancy. The receptors stem from a female donor in good health, enrolled as a control in a pregnancy study. Both conserved end residues are part of each CDR3. The D gene is left open where the match is weak. Clone size is given for some rows only: seen once, a few or many times, or a class if the clone is expanded.

once	TRBJ1-2	TRBV5-5	TRBD1	TGTGCCAGCAGCTTTCCGGGACAGGGGGCGCGAAGGAACTATGGCTACACCTTC	CASSFPGQGARRNYGYTF
-	TRBJ2-3	TRBV9	-	TGTGCCAGCAGCGTAGGGCTCCCGGATACGCAGTATTTT	CASSVGLPDTQYF
-	TRBJ1-2	TRBV7-9	TRBD1	TGTGCCAGCAGCTTATGGCCGGGACAGGGAAGGGATGGCTACACCTTC	CASSLWPGQGRDGYTF
-	TRBJ1-4	TRBV18	TRBD1	TGTGCCAGCTCACCAACAGGGGTTGAAAAACTGTTTTTT	CASSPTGVEKLFF
-	TRBJ2-2	TRBV9	-	TGTGCCAGCAGCTGGGGGGCCGGGGAGCTGTTTTTT	CASSWGAGELFF
-	TRBJ2-5	TRBV7-7	TRBD1	TGTGCTAGCAGCTTAACAGGGGGCGCGGAGACCCAGTACTTC	CASSLTGGAETQYF
-	TRBJ2-1	TRBV2	TRBD2	TGTGCCGGGTTAGCGGGAGGGCCGATCAATGAGCAGTTCTTC	CAGLAGGPINEQFF
-	TRBJ2-7	TRBV28	-	TGTGCCAGCAGTTTAGCGGCAGCCTACGAGCAGTACTTC	CASSLAAAYEQYF
-	TRBJ2-5	TRBV5-6	TRBD1	TGTGCCAGCAGGCCGAGGGGACAGGTGGGGGAGACCCAGTACTTC	CASRPRGQVGETQYF
-	TRBJ1-1	TRBV6-5	TRBD1	TGTGCCAGCAGCCCGCCCGGGACAGGGGGGACTGAAGCTTTCTTT	CASSPPGTGGTEAFF
-	TRBJ2-1	TRBV6-5	-	TGTGCCAGCAGTTACTCCCCGGACTATAATGAGCAGTTCTTC	CASSYSPDYNEQFF
-	TRBJ2-7	TRBV11-3	-	TGTGCCAGCAGCCTCCGGACAGGGACTACCTACGAGCAGTACTTC	CASSLRTGTTYEQYF
-	TRBJ2-1	TRBV5-5	-	TGTGTCAGCAGCTCGAGTCAGGCACACCCCAGGGTAGGGCAGTTCTTC	CVSSSSQAHPRVGQFF
-	TRBJ2-5	TRBV28	TRBD2	TGTGCCAGCAGTTTACCCCGGAGCCGACCGGGACTAGCGGGAGGACAGACCCAGTACTTC	CASSLPRSRPGLAGGQTQYF
-	TRBJ2-3	TRBV18	TRBD2	TGTGCCAGCTCACCACCCGGACTAGCGTTCGCAGATACGCAGTATTTT	CASSPPGLAFADTQYF
-	TRBJ2-7	TRBV6-1	-	TGTGCCAGCAGCCTTGACAACTACGAGCAGTACTTC	CASSLDNYEQYF
-	TRBJ2-5	TRBV6-4	TRBD2	TGTGCCAGCAGTGACTTCTGGGGGTATGGGGGGGAAGAGACCCAGTACTTC	CASSDFWGYGGEETQYF
once	TRBJ2-2	TRBV6-5	TRBD2	TGTGCCAGCAGTTACTTGGGACTAGCGGAAAACGGGGAGCTGTTTTTT	CASSYLGLAENGELFF
-	TRBJ2-1	TRBV7-6	TRBD2	TGTGCCAGCAGCTTAGCGGGACTAGCGGCTAATGAGCAGTTCTTC	CASSLAGLAANEQFF
-	TRBJ1-4	TRBV11-2	-	TGTGCCAGCAGCATCAGGACAGCAACTAATGAAAAACTGTTTTTT	CASSIRTATNEKLFF
-	TRBJ1-5	TRBV19	-	TGTGCCAGTAGTCTCAATCCGGGATTAGATCAGCCCCAGCATTTT	CASSLNPGLDQPQHF
-	TRBJ1-2	TRBV6-5	-	TGTGCCAGCGGAGGGGTCTCTACTCCTTATGGCTACACCTTC	CASGGVSTPYGYTF
once	TRBJ1-3	TRBV18	TRBD1	TGTGCCAGCTCACCCAACAGGGGGCAGGATGGAAACACCATATATTTT	CASSPNRGQDGNTIYF
-	TRBJ1-2	TRBV9	-	TGTGCCAGCAGCGTAGGGTCAGGGATAGGCTATGGCTACACCTTC	CASSVGSGIGYGYTF
once	TRBJ2-3	TRBV9	TRBD2	TGTGCCAGCAGTACAACTGGACTAGCGGGAGCAGATACGCAGTATTTT	CASSTTGLAGADTQYF
-	TRBJ2-3	TRBV19	TRBD2	TGTGCCAGTAGTACCCAAGGACTAGTTACGCAGTATTTT	CASSTQGLVTQYF